The 32 T cell receptor beta chains reported below all come from one sample, sequenced in a study of blood T cell repertoires in COVID-19. Some clones are missing from TCRdb's copy, which holds only in-frame ones; the method was immunoSEQ multiplex PCR. Of some 180,000 clones listed, more than 70% are singletons. The sequenced sample was peripheral blood. These receptor sequences come from a woman older than 75 with active or convalescent COVID-19.

V and J are TRBV28 and TRBJ1-1, with a possible D match to TRBD1 (5 bases). The CDR3 sequence is 14 residues long. From germline, CDR1 is MDHEN and CDR2 SYDVKM. V dropped 5 bases and J dropped 1 base, with 11 bases sitting between them. The CDR3 DNA is TGTGCCAGCAGTCGGGCAGGGCCGAACACTGAAGCTTTCTTT. Protein sequence: CASSRAGPNTEAFF.

The chain recombines TRBV5-1 with TRBJ1-1; 7 nucleotides match TRBD1. The CDR3 consists of 13 residues. V lost 2 bases to trimming and J lost 6 bases; unmatched junction nucleotides: 4. Germline loops: CDR1 SGHRS, CDR2 YFSETQ. The CDR3 sequence: CASSFGQGAEAFF. The DNA of the CDR3 is TGCGCCAGCAGCTTTGGGCAGGGGGCTGAAGCTTTCTTT.

The chain links TRBV6-5 to TRBJ1-5; weak D call: TRBD1 (6 bases). This CDR3 region has 15 residues. Germline CDR1 is MNHEY and CDR2 is SVGAGI. V lost 7 bases and J lost 1, with 14 bases in between. The CDR3 DNA reads TGTGCCAGCATTCCCCCGGGGGGCAGCAATCAGCCCCAGCATTTT. Translation: CASIPPGGSNQPQHF.

This clone was detected once. The chain has TRBV11-2 and TRBJ2-5, with TRBD2 matching over 12 bases. V lost 3 bases and J lost 1; bases outside the gene matches: 9. This CDR3 has 18 amino acids. In germline, CDR1 is SGHAT, CDR2 FQNNGV. The CDR3 loop is CASSFFPSGGAVQETQYF. The CDR3 DNA reads as TGTGCCAGCAGCTTCTTCCCTAGCGGGGGGGCGGTCCAAGAGACCCAGTACTTC.

In this sample, this clone turned up once. The chain couples TRBV14 to TRBJ1-6; D call uncertain. With 3 bases removed from V and 4 bases from J, the gap between germline ends came to 13 bases. The CDR3 covers 16 residues. Germline V gives CDR1 SGHDN, CDR2 FVKESK. In nucleotides, the CDR3 is TGTGCCAGCAGCCAGGAGGCTGGGGTGTATAATTCACCCCTCCACTTT. It encodes CASSQEAGVYNSPLHF.

This chain joins TRBV6-5 and TRBJ2-5; no reliable D call. The ends were cut back, 4 bases at V and 3 bases at J, with 9 bases in the middle. There are 13 residues in the CDR3. CDR1 is MNHEY, CDR2 SVGAGI, per germline. The CDR3 DNA reads TGTGCCAGCAGTTCACATCTCAAAGAGACCCAGTACTTC. This sequence encodes CASSSHLKETQYF.

This clone has only a few counts. The chain is built from TRBV19 and TRBJ2-2; 11 bases align to TRBD2. J was trimmed by 6 bases and V by 11 bases; bases with no gene match: 14. Germline V gives CDR1 LNHDA, CDR2 SQIVND (reference sequence). The CDR3 has 16 amino acids. CDR3 nucleotide sequence: TGTGCCGTGGTGACTAGCGGGGTTTACTCCGCCGGGGAGCTGTTTTTT. Its translation: CAVVTSGVYSAGELFF.

CDR3: CAIKTGAEAFF. The CDR3 DNA follows: TGTGCCATCAAAACAGGTGCTGAAGCTTTCTTT. The J gene is TRBJ1-1, the V gene TRBV21-1; the table's D call, TRBD1, has no DNA check behind it. TRBV21-1 is an annotated pseudogene. The CDR3 length is 11 residues.

The chain carries TRBV4-3 and TRBJ2-3, with a weak D call TRBD2 (5 bases). The germline V gene has CDR1 LGHNA and CDR2 YSLEER. The V gene lost 4 bases and the J gene lost 5 bases, with 16 bases spanning the gap. The CDR3 has 15 amino acids. CDR3 nucleotides: TGCGCCAGCAGCCTTACTAGAGCCCACAGAGATACGCAGTATTTT. Residues: CASSLTRAHRDTQYF.

The rearrangement joins TRBV6-5 to TRBJ2-1; TRBD1 matches at 8 bases. Unmatched junction bases numbered 9, after V lost 2 bases and J lost 6 bases. The V gene's germline CDR1 is MNHEY and CDR2 SVGAGI. The CDR3 covers 16 residues. The CDR3 spells CASSYIGRGLLNEQFF. CDR3 nucleotides: TGTGCCAGCAGTTACATCGGCAGGGGGCTTCTCAATGAGCAGTTCTTC.

In this sample, this clone turned up once. The chain has TRBV30 and TRBJ1-1, with D possibly matching TRBD1 (6 bases). The V end lost 4 bases, the J end lost 1 base, and 7 bases lay between the germline ends. This CDR3 comprises 12 residues. Looked up from germline, CDR1 is GTSNPN and CDR2 is SVGIG (reference sequence). The CDR3 here is CAWMTGNTEAFF. CDR3 nucleotide sequence: TGTGCCTGGATGACAGGGAACACTGAAGCTTTCTTT.

This chain links TRBV5-5 with TRBJ1-1; 7 bases fit TRBD1. J gave up 0 bases and V 0 bases, and 2 bases lay outside the gene matches. The CDR3 is 15 amino acids. Germline CDR1 and CDR2: SGHKS and YYEKEE (reference sequence). Here the CDR3 DNA reads TGTGCCAGCAGCTTGGCCACAGGGGTGAACACTGAAGCTTTCTTT. Protein: CASSLATGVNTEAFF.

This chain connects TRBV2 to TRBJ1-4, with D possibly TRBD1 on 6 matching bases. V shed 8 bases and J shed 6 bases, with 16 bases lying between them. The CDR3 is made up of 14 amino acids. Germline CDR1 SNHLY, CDR2 FYNNEI. The CDR3 bases are TGTGCCAGCGTGCGAGGGGGAGCGGATGAAAAACTGTTTTTT. Its protein product is CASVRGGADEKLFF.

The gene calls are TRBV5-1 and TRBJ1-2, with TRBD1 identical over 7 bases. Germline V gene data show CDR1 as SGHRS and CDR2 as YFSETQ. This CDR3 comprises 15 residues. After removal of 3 bases from V and 2 bases from J, the junction contained 7 bases not matched to a gene. The CDR3 is CASSSGQNTNYGYTF. CDR3 bases: TGCGCCAGCAGCTCGGGACAGAATACAAACTATGGCTACACCTTC.

The table lists this clone with a count of one. V is TRBV4-1 and J is TRBJ1-1, with D perhaps matching TRBD1 (6 bases). Looked up from germline, CDR1 is MGHRA and CDR2 is YSYEKL. CDR3 length: 15 amino acids. With 1 base removed from V and 3 bases from J, the gap between germline ends came to 12 bases. CDR3 DNA: TGCGCCAGCAGCCAAGTAGGGGCAGGGGACACTGAAGCTTTCTTT. The encoded protein is CASSQVGAGDTEAFF.

The V and J genes are TRBV27 and TRBJ1-2; weak D call: TRBD1 (6 bases). This CDR3 contains 16 residues. Deletions cut 8 bases from V and 2 bases from J, with 21 bases between. Germline loops: CDR1 MNHEY, CDR2 SMNVEV (reference sequence). In DNA, the CDR3 is TGTGCCAGCGGACGGGACAAATCCCCCGTAAACTATGGCTACACCTTC. Residues: CASGRDKSPVNYGYTF.

This rearrangement joins TRBV10-3 to TRBJ1-2; D possibly corresponds to TRBD1 (5 bases). This CDR3 comprises 16 residues. The V and J ends lost 6 bases and 4 bases respectively, with 21 bases between them. Germline CDR1 ENHRY, CDR2 SYGVKD. For the CDR3, the DNA is TGTGCCATCAGCGGGAGCGGGACCCCTGGAGGCTATGGCTACACCTTC. Encoded protein: CAISGSGTPGGYGYTF.

V gene TRBV5-6 combines with J gene TRBJ2-7; 9 nucleotides match TRBD1. The CDR3 runs 14 residues. CDR1 is SGHDT and CDR2 is YYEEEE in the germline V gene. The V gene end was trimmed by 0 bases and the J gene end by 3 bases; junction bases not matched to a gene: 1. CDR3 protein: CASSLGQGDYEQYF. CDR3 bases: TGTGCCAGCAGCTTGGGACAGGGGGACTACGAGCAGTACTTC.

The gene calls are TRBV19 and TRBJ1-6, with D hard to call. The CDR3 is 12 amino acids. Trimming pared 5 bases from V and 7 bases from J, leaving 6 bases between. Germline lookup yields CDR1 LNHDA and CDR2 SQIVND (reference sequence). CDR3 in amino acids: CASSARNSPLHF. In DNA, the CDR3 is TGTGCCAGTAGTGCGCGGAATTCACCCCTCCACTTT.

This clone was recorded once. The CDR3 loop is CASSVVRTHNEQFF. The CDR3 nucleotides are TGTGCCAGCAGTGTCGTAAGAACACACAATGAGCAGTTCTTC. The chain combines TRBV2 with TRBJ2-1; no clear D gene. The V end lost 4 bases, the J end lost 5 bases, and 12 bases lay between the germline ends. The CDR3 runs 14 residues. Per the germline V gene, CDR1 is SNHLY and CDR2 is FYNNEI.

J is TRBJ1-4 and V is TRBV19; possibly TRBD1 for D (5 bases). The CDR3 totals 15 residues. Germline V gene data show CDR1 as LNHDA and CDR2 as SQIVND (reference sequence). Trimming pared 7 bases from V and 8 bases from J, leaving 20 bases between. As DNA, the CDR3 is TGTGCCAGTACCCCAAGGCAAATACGGGGGGAAAAACTGTTTTTT. Encoded protein: CASTPRQIRGEKLFF.

This sequence joins TRBV6-6 and TRBJ2-3; TRBD1 agrees at 8 bases. The CDR3 covers 16 residues. With 5 bases clipped from V and 2 bases from J, the junction kept 9 bases outside the gene matches. In germline, CDR1 is MNHNY, CDR2 SVGAGI (reference sequence). The CDR3 region is CASSHGRDRLTDTQYF. The CDR3 DNA reads TGTGCCAGCAGTCACGGCCGGGACAGGCTCACAGATACGCAGTATTTT.

This clone has just one count. The chain couples TRBV18 to TRBJ2-7; TRBD1 agrees at 9 bases. The CDR3 extends over 15 amino acids. V trimming: 2 bases; J trimming: 5 bases; junction bases outside the gene matches: 7. Germline V gives CDR1 KGHSH, CDR2 LQKENI. CDR3 bases: TGTGCCAGCTCACCAAGCGGACAGGGGATTAACGAGCAGTACTTC. Residues: CASSPSGQGINEQYF.

The chain recombines TRBV2 with TRBJ2-3, with a tentative D call TRBD1 (5 bases). The germline V gene has CDR1 SNHLY and CDR2 FYNNEI. This CDR3 is built from 12 residues. Trimming pared 4 bases from V and 10 bases from J, leaving 12 bases between. The CDR3 sequence is CASSVGPLAQYF. CDR3 coding DNA: TGTGCCAGCAGTGTGGGGCCCCTCGCGCAGTATTTT.

On this clone itself: Within the sample, other DNA sequences also encode this same CDR3. This chain uses TRBV10-3 with TRBJ2-3, with TRBD2 matching 11 bases. The CDR3 loop spans 15 amino acids. J gave up 3 bases and V 9 bases, and 8 bases lay outside the gene matches. CDR1 is ENHRY and CDR2 is SYGVKD in the germline V gene. The CDR3 coding sequence is TGTGCCATTAGTAGCGGGGGGGCCTCTACAGATACGCAGTATTTT. Residues: CAISSGGASTDTQYF.

This clone has a single count. The V gene is TRBV7-8, the J gene TRBJ1-1, with D tentatively TRBD1 (6 bases). V was cut by 0 bases and J by 2 bases, with 13 bases left in between. This CDR3 is built from 16 residues. The germline V gene has CDR1 SGHVS and CDR2 FQNEAQ. CDR3 DNA sequence: TGTGCCAGCAGCTTAGCGTATCAGGGGAGCAACACTGAAGCTTTCTTT. Its protein product is CASSLAYQGSNTEAFF.

Only a few counts were recorded for this clone. The chain uses TRBV28 and TRBJ1-1; tentative D call: TRBD1 (6 bases). The CDR3 extends over 14 amino acids. The V end was cut by 3 bases, the J end by 4 bases, with 12 bases between. The V gene's germline CDR1 is MDHEN and CDR2 SYDVKM. For the CDR3, the DNA is TGTGCCAGCAGTTTCAGGGGAGTGAGCACTGAAGCTTTCTTT. Translation gives CASSFRGVSTEAFF.

The CDR3 DNA follows: TGCGCCAGCAGCCAAGACCGTAATACATTAAGCTCCTACGAGCAGTACTTC. Protein: CASSQDRNTLSSYEQYF. This chain connects TRBV4-1 to TRBJ2-7; D is unresolved. The CDR3 extends over 17 amino acids. V was trimmed by 0 bases and J by 0 bases, leaving 15 bases between them. Germline V lookup: CDR1 MGHRA, CDR2 YSYEKL.

The V and J genes are TRBV7-2 and TRBJ2-3; D may be TRBD2 (7 bases). V was shortened by 7 bases and J by 11 bases, with 25 bases between the two germline ends. Germline CDR1 reads SGHTA; CDR2 reads FQGNSA. CDR3 length: 15 residues. CDR3 DNA: TGTGCCAGCAACGCCCCTGGGGGGGGGCCCCGGATGCAGTATTTT. Protein product: CASNAPGGGPRMQYF.

The genes are TRBV7-8 and TRBJ1-5, with a possible D match to TRBD1 (5 bases). The V end was cut by 5 bases, the J end by 1 base, with 18 bases between. This CDR3 has 17 amino acids. From germline, CDR1 is SGHVS and CDR2 FQNEAQ. For the CDR3, the DNA is TGTGCCAGCAGCCTCTTTTCGTGGGGCCAGAGCAATCAGCCCCAGCATTTT. This encodes CASSLFSWGQSNQPQHF.

The V gene is TRBV7-8, the J gene TRBJ2-5, with 7 bases matching TRBD1. J lost 5 bases, V lost 3 bases, and 12 bases had no gene match. Germline lookup yields CDR1 SGHVS and CDR2 FQNEAQ. This CDR3 has 16 residues. The CDR3 here is CASSFNRGVAEETQYF. CDR3 bases: TGTGCCAGCAGCTTTAACAGGGGTGTCGCCGAGGAGACCCAGTACTTC.

This clone was found once. The chain links TRBV12-3 or TRBV12-4 to TRBJ1-1, with D hard to call. V was cut by 9 bases and J by 5 bases, with 16 bases left in between. This CDR3 contains 13 residues. The CDR3 coding sequence is TGTGCCAGTTCCCGGGGTAGCGGAACTGAAGCTTTCTTT. It encodes CASSRGSGTEAFF.